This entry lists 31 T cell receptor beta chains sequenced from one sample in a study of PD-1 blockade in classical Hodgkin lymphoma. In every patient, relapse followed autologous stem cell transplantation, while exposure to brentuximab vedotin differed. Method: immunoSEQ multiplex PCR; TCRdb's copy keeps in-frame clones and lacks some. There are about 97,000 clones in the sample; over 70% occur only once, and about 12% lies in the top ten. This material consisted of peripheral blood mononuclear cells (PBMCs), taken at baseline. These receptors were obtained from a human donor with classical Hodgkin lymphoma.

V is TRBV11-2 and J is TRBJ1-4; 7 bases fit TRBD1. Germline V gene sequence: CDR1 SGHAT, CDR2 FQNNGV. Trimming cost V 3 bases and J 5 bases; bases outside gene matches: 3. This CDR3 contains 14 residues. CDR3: CASSFRGVNEKLFF. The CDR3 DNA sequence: TGTGCCAGCAGCTTCAGGGGGGTGAATGAAAAACTGTTTTTT.

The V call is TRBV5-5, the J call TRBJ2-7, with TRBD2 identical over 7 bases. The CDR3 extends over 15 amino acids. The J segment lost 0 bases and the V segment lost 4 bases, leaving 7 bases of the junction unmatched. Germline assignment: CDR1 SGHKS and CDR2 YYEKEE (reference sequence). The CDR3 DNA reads TGTGCCAGCAGCGACGGAGCGGGACGCTCCTACGAGCAGTACTTC. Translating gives CASSDGAGRSYEQYF.

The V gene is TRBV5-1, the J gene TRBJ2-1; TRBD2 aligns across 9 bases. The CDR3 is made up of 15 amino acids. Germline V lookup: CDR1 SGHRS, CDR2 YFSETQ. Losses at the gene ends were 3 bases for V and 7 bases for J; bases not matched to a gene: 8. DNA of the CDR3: TGCGCCAGCAGCTCTAATAGCGGGAGTACGAATGAGCAGTTCTTC. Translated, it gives CASSSNSGSTNEQFF.

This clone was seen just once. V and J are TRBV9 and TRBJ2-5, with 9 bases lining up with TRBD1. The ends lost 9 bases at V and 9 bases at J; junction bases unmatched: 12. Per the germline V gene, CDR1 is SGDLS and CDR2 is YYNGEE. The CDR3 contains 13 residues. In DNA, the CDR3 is TGTGCCATCACCGAGGGACAGGGTCAGGCCCAGTACTTC. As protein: CAITEGQGQAQYF.

The CDR3 nucleotides are TGTGCCAGCAGCCGAGCGGGAGGGACCGGGGAGCTGTTTTTT. This sequence encodes CASSRAGGTGELFF. J is TRBJ2-2 and V is TRBV5-4, with 10 bases matching TRBD2. The CDR3 contains 14 residues. Germline loops: CDR1 SGHNT, CDR2 YYREEE (reference sequence). The J segment lost 5 bases and the V segment lost 4 bases, leaving 2 bases of the junction unmatched.

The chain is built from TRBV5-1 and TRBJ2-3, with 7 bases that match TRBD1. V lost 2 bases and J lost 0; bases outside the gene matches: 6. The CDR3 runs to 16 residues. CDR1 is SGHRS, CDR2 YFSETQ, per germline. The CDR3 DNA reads TGCGCCAGCAGCTTAACAGGGGCCTCTAGCACAGATACGCAGTATTTT. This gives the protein CASSLTGASSTDTQYF.

CDR3: CASSLEWDYEQYF. The CDR3 DNA is TGTGCCAGCAGCTTAGAATGGGACTACGAGCAGTACTTC. The chain has TRBV7-2 and TRBJ2-7, with D unclear. Trimming took 1 base from V and 3 from J, leaving 7 bases between them. CDR1 is SGHTA and CDR2 is FQGNSA in the germline V gene. CDR3 size: 13 residues.

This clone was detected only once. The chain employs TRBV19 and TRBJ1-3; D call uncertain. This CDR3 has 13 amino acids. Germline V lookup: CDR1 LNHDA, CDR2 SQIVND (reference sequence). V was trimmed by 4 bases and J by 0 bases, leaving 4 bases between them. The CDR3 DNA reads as TGTGCCAGTAGTACCCGCTCTGGAAACACCATATATTTT. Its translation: CASSTRSGNTIYF.

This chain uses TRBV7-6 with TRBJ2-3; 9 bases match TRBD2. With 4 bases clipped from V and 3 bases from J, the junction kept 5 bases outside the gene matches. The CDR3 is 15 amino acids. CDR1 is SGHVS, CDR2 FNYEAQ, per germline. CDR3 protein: CASSYSGSRTDTQYF. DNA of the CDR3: TGTGCCAGCAGCTATAGCGGGAGTCGGACAGATACGCAGTATTTT.

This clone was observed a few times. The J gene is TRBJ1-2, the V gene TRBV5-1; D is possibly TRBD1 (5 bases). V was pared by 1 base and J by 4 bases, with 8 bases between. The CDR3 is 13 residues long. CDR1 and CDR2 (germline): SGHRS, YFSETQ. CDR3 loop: CASSLSGTYGYTF. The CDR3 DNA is TGCGCCAGCAGCTTGTCGGGGACCTATGGCTACACCTTC.

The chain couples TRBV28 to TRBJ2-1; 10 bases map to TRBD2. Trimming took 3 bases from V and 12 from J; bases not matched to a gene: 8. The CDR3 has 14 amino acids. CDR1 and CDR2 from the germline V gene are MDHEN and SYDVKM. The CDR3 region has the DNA TGTGCCAGCAGTTTCCCTAGCGGGAGTTTGGGGCAGTTCTTC. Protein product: CASSFPSGSLGQFF.

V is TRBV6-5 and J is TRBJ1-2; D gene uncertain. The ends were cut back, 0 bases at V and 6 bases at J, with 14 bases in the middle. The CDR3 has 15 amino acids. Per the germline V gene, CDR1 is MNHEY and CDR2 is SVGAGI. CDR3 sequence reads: CASSYSMGTTDGYTF. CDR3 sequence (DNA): TGTGCCAGCAGTTACTCGATGGGCACTACTGATGGCTACACCTTC.

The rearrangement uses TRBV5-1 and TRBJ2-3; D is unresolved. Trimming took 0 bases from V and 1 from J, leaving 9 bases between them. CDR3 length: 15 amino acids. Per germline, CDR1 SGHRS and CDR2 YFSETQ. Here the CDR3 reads CASSLARSGTDTQYF. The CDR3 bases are TGCGCCAGCAGCTTGGCTAGGTCGGGCACAGATACGCAGTATTTT.

This CDR3 reads CASTGDYYGYTF. In DNA, the CDR3 is TGTGCCAGCACAGGGGACTACTATGGCTACACCTTC. The rearrangement uses TRBV6-1 and TRBJ1-2; possible D gene TRBD1, 6 bases. Per germline, CDR1 MNHNS and CDR2 SASEGT. The CDR3 covers 12 residues. Trimming stripped 7 bases from V and 3 bases from J, with 9 bases between.

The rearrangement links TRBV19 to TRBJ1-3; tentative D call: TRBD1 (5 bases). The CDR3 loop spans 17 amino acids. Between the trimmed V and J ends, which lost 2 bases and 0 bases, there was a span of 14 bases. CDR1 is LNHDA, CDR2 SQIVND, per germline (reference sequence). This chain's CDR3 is CASSILPGTSSGNTIYF. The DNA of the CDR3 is TGTGCCAGTAGTATACTACCAGGGACGAGCTCTGGAAACACCATATATTTT.

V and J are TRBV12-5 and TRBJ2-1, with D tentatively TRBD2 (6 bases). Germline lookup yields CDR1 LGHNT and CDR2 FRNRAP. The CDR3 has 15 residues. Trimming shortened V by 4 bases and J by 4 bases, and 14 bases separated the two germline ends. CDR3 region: CASGSTGRTYNEQFF. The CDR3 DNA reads TGTGCTAGTGGTTCCACTGGGAGGACATACAATGAGCAGTTCTTC.

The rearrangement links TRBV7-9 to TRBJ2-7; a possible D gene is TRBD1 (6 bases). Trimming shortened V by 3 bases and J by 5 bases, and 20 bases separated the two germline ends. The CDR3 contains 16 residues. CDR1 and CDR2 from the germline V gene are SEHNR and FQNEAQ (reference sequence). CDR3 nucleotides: TGTGCCAGCAGCTTGAGGGGGAACCCCCCTCCCCACGAGCAGTACTTC. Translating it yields CASSLRGNPPPHEQYF.

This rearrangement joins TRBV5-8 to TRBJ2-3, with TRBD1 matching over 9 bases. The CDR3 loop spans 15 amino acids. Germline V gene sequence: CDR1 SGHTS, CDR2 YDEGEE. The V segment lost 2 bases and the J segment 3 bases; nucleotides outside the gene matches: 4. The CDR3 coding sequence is TGTGCCAGCAGCTTAGTGGACAGGGGTACAGATACGCAGTATTTT. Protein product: CASSLVDRGTDTQYF.

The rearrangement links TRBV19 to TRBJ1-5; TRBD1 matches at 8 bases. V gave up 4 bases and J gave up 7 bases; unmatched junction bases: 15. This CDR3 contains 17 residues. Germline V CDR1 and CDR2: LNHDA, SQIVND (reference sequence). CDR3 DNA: TGTGCCAGTAGTACACGCTACCAGGACAGGGAAAGCCAGCCCCAGCATTTT. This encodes CASSTRYQDRESQPQHF.

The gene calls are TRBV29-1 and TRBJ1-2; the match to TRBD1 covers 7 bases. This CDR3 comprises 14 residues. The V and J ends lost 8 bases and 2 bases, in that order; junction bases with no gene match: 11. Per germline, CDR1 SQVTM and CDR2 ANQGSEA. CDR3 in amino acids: CSFGQGETNYGYTF. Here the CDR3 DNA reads TGCAGCTTCGGCCAGGGGGAGACGAACTATGGCTACACCTTC.

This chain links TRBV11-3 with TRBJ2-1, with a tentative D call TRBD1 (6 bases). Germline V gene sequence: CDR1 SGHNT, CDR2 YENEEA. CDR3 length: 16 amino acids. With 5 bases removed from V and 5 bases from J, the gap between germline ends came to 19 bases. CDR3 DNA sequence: TGTGCCAGCAGCCCTACCGGGACAAATTACAACAATGAGCAGTTCTTC. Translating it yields CASSPTGTNYNNEQFF.

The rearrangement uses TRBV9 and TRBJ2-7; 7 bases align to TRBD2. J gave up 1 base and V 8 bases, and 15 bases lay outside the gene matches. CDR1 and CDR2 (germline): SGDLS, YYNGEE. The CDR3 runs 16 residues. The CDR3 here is CARPTPGLAESYEQYF. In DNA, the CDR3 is TGTGCCAGACCTACCCCGGGGCTAGCGGAATCCTACGAGCAGTACTTC.

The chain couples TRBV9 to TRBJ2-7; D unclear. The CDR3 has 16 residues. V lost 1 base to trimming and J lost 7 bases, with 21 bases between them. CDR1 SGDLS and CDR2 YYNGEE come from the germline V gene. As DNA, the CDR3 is TGTGCCAGCAGCGTATTCGGCGACCGTGTTCAAGGGGAGCAGTACTTC. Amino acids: CASSVFGDRVQGEQYF.

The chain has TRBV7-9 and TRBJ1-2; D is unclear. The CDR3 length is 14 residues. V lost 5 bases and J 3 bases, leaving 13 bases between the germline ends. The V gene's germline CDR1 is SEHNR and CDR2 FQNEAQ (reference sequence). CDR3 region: CASSLSPWDYGYTF. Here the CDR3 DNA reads TGTGCCAGCAGCCTCAGCCCCTGGGACTATGGCTACACCTTC. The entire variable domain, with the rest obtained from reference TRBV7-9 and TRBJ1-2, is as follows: DTGVSQNPRHKITKRGQNVTFRCDPISEHNRLYWYRQTLGQGPEFLTYFQNEAQLEKSRLLSDRFSAERPKGSFSTLEIQRTEQGDSAMYLCASSLSPWDYGYTFGSGTRLTVV.

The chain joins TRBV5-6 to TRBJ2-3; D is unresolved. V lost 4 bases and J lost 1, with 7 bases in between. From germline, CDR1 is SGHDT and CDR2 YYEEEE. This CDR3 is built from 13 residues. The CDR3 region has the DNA TGTGCCAGCAGCAATGGGGGCACAGATACGCAGTATTTT. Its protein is CASSNGGTDTQYF.

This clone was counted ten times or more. CDR3 region: CASSMGPISYGYTF. In DNA, the CDR3 is TGTGCCAGTAGTATGGGACCGATAAGCTATGGCTACACCTTC. The chain combines TRBV19 with TRBJ1-2; weak D call: TRBD1 (5 bases). V was clipped by 3 bases and J by 4 bases, with 12 bases between them. CDR3 size: 14 residues. Germline V gene data show CDR1 as LNHDA and CDR2 as SQIVND (reference sequence).

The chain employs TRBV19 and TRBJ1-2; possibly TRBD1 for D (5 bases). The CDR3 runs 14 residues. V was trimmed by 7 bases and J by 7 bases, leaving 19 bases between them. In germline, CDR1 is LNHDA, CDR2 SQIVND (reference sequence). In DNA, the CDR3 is TGTGCCAGTACCCTGGGACGGGGCTTGGGTGGCTACACCTTC. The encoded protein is CASTLGRGLGGYTF.

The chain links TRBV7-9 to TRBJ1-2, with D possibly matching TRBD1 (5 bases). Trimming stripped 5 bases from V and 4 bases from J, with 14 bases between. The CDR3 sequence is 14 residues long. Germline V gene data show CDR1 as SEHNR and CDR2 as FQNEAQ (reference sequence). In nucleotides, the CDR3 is TGTGCCAGCAGCACATCGGGACGGCTCTATGGCTACACCTTC. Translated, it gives CASSTSGRLYGYTF.

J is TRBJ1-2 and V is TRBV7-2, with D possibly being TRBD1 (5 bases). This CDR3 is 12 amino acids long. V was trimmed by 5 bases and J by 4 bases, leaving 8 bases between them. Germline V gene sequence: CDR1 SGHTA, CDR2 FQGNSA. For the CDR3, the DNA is TGTGCCAGCAGCCTCGACAGCTATGGCTACACCTTC. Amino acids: CASSLDSYGYTF.

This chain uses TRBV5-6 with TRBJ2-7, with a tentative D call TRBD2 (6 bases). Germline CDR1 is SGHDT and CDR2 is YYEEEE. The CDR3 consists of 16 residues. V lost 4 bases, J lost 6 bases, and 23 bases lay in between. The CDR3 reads CASSQLSAGRLLEQYF. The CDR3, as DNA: TGTGCCAGCAGCCAATTATCGGCCGGGAGACTCCTCGAGCAGTACTTC.

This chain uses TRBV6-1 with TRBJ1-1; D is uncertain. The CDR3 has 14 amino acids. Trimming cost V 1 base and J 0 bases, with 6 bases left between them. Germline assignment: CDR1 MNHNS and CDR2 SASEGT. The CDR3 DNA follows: TGTGCCAGCAGTGAAGGTGGGGTGAACACTGAAGCTTTCTTT. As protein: CASSEGGVNTEAFF.